This TCR beta chain was recovered during a study of T-cell reconstitution after alpha-beta-depleted transplantation in children (dated by TCRdb to the mid-2010s). For the study in its entirety: Using TCR repertoire profiling, the study quantitatively followed how T-cell immune reconstitution unfolded in children after TCRalphabeta/CD19-depleted allogeneic hematopoietic cell transplantation.

The table lists this clonotype with many counts. The antigen it recognizes is unknown. Base qualities are missing; no much larger clone stands one base away. Preparation of the library involved PCR. The run used an Illumina HiSeq 2500. TCR libraries were prepared with molecular barcoding, using unique molecular identifiers to normalize TCRbeta repertoire quantification. Through fastp at Q25 and MiXCR, TCRdb rebuilt clones from the public reads, retaining in-frame beta chains. Every distinct CDR3 protein forms one entry, paired with its most common genes and DNA. The sample yields hundreds of thousands of distinct CDR3 sequences; roughly a tenth were counted once. The ten largest clonotypes hold less than 5% of the sample. Between the V and J ends, shortened by 8 bases and 5 bases respectively, the junction contains 13 bases. Taken from the germline V gene, the CDR1 and CDR2 loops are KGHSH and LQKENI. CDR3 length: 13 amino acids, cysteine to phenylalanine. Left in the record is the CDR3 DNA by itself, 39 bases read in frame from the first base.

This receptor was obtained from a human donor who donated a stem cell graft to a child with acute myeloid leukemia. The sequence links TRBV18 to TRBJ1-5; the D segment could be TRBD1, given 6 matching bases. The sequencing used PBMCs from the stem cell graft donor, collected from the stem cell graft. CDR3 loop: CASTYRDDQPQHF. The DNA sequence is TGTGCCAGCACATACAGGGATGATCAGCCCCAGCATTTT.